A single sample gave rise to the 27 T cell receptor beta chains below, sequenced in a study of CD8 T cells in Susac syndrome. The RNA, about 0.5 to 1 ug, was put through reverse transcription using random hexamers. TCRdb independently ran MiXCR on the immunoSEQ multiplex PCR reads; one entry per CDR3 protein. The profile shows 95,000 to 150,000 distinct CDR3 sequences, around 94% of them singletons. Sequences were obtained from CD4+ T cells from PBMCs. These receptors were collected from a human donor in good health.

This sequence joins TRBV12-3 or TRBV12-4 and TRBJ1-5, with D possibly matching TRBD1 (5 bases). CDR3 size: 15 residues. V was shortened by 7 bases and J by 2 bases, with 15 bases between the two germline ends. CDR3 in amino acids: CASTRRDGGNQPQHF. The CDR3 nucleotides are TGTGCCAGCACTCGCCGGGACGGGGGCAATCAGCCCCAGCATTTT.

This chain connects TRBV2 to TRBJ2-5; weak D call: TRBD1 (5 bases). The CDR3 extends over 13 amino acids. The V end lost 4 bases, the J end lost 5 bases, and 11 bases lay between the germline ends. Germline CDR1 and CDR2: SNHLY and FYNNEI. CDR3 sequence: CASSAPWGETQYF. The CDR3 nucleotides are TGTGCCAGCAGTGCCCCTTGGGGCGAGACCCAGTACTTC.

The genes are TRBV3-1 and TRBJ1-1; 8 bases align to TRBD1. The CDR3 loop spans 15 amino acids. Trimming removed 5 bases from V and 0 bases from J; junction bases left unmatched: 5. Germline V CDR1 and CDR2: LGHDT, YNNKEL (reference sequence). In DNA, the CDR3 is TGTGCCAGCAGCGTGTGGACAGGGATGAACACTGAAGCTTTCTTT. It encodes CASSVWTGMNTEAFF. Looking up the rest from reference TRBV3-1 and TRBJ1-1 gives the full variable domain: DTAVSQTPKYLVTQMGNDKSIKCEQNLGHDTMYWYKQDSKKFLKIMFSYNNKELIINETVPNRFSPKSPDKAHLNLHINSLELGDSAVYFCASSVWTGMNTEAFFGQGTRLTVV.

V is TRBV19 and J is TRBJ2-1, with 8 positions matching TRBD2. Germline V gene sequence: CDR1 LNHDA, CDR2 SQIVND (reference sequence). There are 18 residues in the CDR3. Trimming cost V 5 bases and J 0 bases; bases outside gene matches: 12. CDR3 region: CASSPLRAGGRSYNEQFF. CDR3 nucleotide sequence: TGTGCCAGTAGTCCCCTAAGGGCGGGAGGCCGCTCCTACAATGAGCAGTTCTTC.

V usage is TRBV10-1 and J usage is TRBJ2-7; 8 bases line up with TRBD2. CDR1 and CDR2 (germline): WNHNN, SYGVQD (reference sequence). The CDR3 totals 18 residues. Trimming at V came to 5 bases and at J to 5 bases, leaving 20 bases not matched to a gene. The CDR3 protein is CASSLERLGAGGLHEQYF. CDR3 nucleotide sequence: TGCGCCAGCAGTCTCGAACGACTAGGGGCGGGAGGACTCCACGAGCAGTACTTC.

The CDR3: CASSLEASNTQYF. The CDR3, as DNA: TGCGCCAGCAGCTTGGAGGCTTCCAATACGCAGTATTTT. The rearrangement links TRBV5-1 to TRBJ2-3; no firm D call. V lost 0 bases and J 7 bases, leaving 9 bases between the germline ends. CDR3 size: 13 residues. From germline, CDR1 is SGHRS and CDR2 YFSETQ.

The V call is TRBV6-1, the J call TRBJ2-5, with D possibly being TRBD2 (7 bases). Germline V gene lookup returns CDR1 MNHNS and CDR2 SASEGT. The CDR3 sequence is 13 residues long. Trimming removed 9 bases at V and 2 bases at J, with 13 bases between. The CDR3 spells CASGGAGQETQYF. CDR3 bases: TGTGCCAGTGGGGGGGCAGGACAAGAGACCCAGTACTTC.

The genes are TRBV20-1 and TRBJ2-7; D remains ambiguous. CDR3 length: 14 amino acids. The V end was cut by 0 bases, the J end by 6 bases, with 15 bases between. Germline CDR1 is DFQATT and CDR2 is SNEGSKA (reference sequence). The CDR3 sequence: CSARDSGIFGEQYF. The CDR3, as DNA: TGCAGTGCTAGAGATTCCGGCATTTTCGGCGAGCAGTACTTC.

The chain employs TRBV6-2 or TRBV6-3 and TRBJ2-7, with D possibly being TRBD1 (6 bases). Trimming took off 8 bases at V and 4 bases at J, with 15 bases between the two ends. The CDR3 sequence is 13 residues long. Germline V gives CDR1 MNHEY, CDR2 SVGEGT. The CDR3 sequence: CASGGSPTYEQYF. The CDR3 bases are TGTGCCAGCGGGGGCAGTCCGACGTACGAGCAGTACTTC.

This clonotype was seen just once. The V call is TRBV7-2, the J call TRBJ2-7; D possibly corresponds to TRBD1 (6 bases). The CDR3 runs 13 residues. In germline, CDR1 is SGHTA, CDR2 FQGNSA. V was trimmed by 2 bases and J by 7 bases, leaving 12 bases between them. This chain's CDR3 is CASSLRQAEEQYF. The CDR3 DNA sequence: TGTGCCAGCAGCTTAAGACAGGCGGAGGAGCAGTACTTC.

The genes are TRBV20-1 and TRBJ2-1; D ambiguous. This CDR3 has 13 residues. The V gene's germline CDR1 is DFQATT and CDR2 SNEGSKA (reference sequence). Trimming removed 5 bases from V and 6 bases from J, with 14 bases in between. The CDR3 nucleotides are TGCAGTGCTCCTGCAAGTAGTTCCAATGAGCAGTTCTTC. Its protein is CSAPASSSNEQFF.

This chain uses TRBV7-9 with TRBJ2-7; no firm D call. Between the trimmed V and J ends, which lost 4 bases and 5 bases, there was a span of 9 bases. CDR1 SEHNR and CDR2 FQNEAQ come from the germline V gene (reference sequence). The CDR3 is made up of 12 amino acids. The DNA of the CDR3 is TGTGCCAGCAGCTCAGAGAAAGACGAGCAGTACTTC. It specifies CASSSEKDEQYF.

The chain links TRBV4-1 to TRBJ2-1; D remains unclear. The CDR3 has 13 residues. Trimming took 3 bases from V and 9 from J, leaving 12 bases between them. Looked up from germline, CDR1 is MGHRA and CDR2 is YSYEKL. In DNA form, the CDR3 reads TGCGCCAGCAGCCATGCAACCGCGGCTGAGCAGTTCTTC. Translating it yields CASSHATAAEQFF.

The J gene is TRBJ1-4, the V gene TRBV4-1; no clear D gene. V lost 0 bases to trimming and J lost 1 base, with 9 bases between them. CDR1 and CDR2 (germline): MGHRA, YSYEKL. There are 16 residues in the CDR3. The CDR3 sequence is CASSQDVGGTNEKLFF. In DNA form, the CDR3 reads TGCGCCAGCAGCCAAGATGTAGGAGGAACTAATGAAAAACTGTTTTTT.

The chain joins TRBV2 to TRBJ1-5, with D perhaps TRBD1 (6 bases). CDR1 and CDR2 from the germline V gene are SNHLY and FYNNEI. The ends were cut back, 5 bases at V and 3 bases at J, with 17 bases in the middle. The CDR3 is 16 residues long. The CDR3 sequence: CASSTQGGGNNQPQHF. The CDR3 DNA reads as TGTGCCAGCAGTACCCAGGGAGGGGGAAACAATCAGCCCCAGCATTTT.

The table lists this clonotype with a count of one. The chain links TRBV12-3 or TRBV12-4 to TRBJ2-1; possibly TRBD2 for D (6 bases). The CDR3 is 13 amino acids. V lost 7 bases, J lost 3 bases, and 10 bases lay in between. As DNA, the CDR3 is TGTGCCAGCACCTCGACTAGCTACAATGAGCAGTTCTTC. Encoded protein: CASTSTSYNEQFF.

The V gene is TRBV29-1, the J gene TRBJ2-2, with 9 bases identical to TRBD2. Germline V lookup: CDR1 SQVTM, CDR2 ANQGSEA. CDR3 length: 14 amino acids. J lost 4 bases, V lost 5 bases, and 5 bases had no gene match. The CDR3: CSVLTSGTTGELFF. The CDR3 nucleotides are TGCAGCGTTTTGACTAGCGGCACCACCGGGGAGCTGTTTTTT.

V usage is TRBV5-6 and J usage is TRBJ2-2, with no clear D. CDR3 length equals 16 residues. CDR1 is SGHDT, CDR2 YYEEEE, per germline. The germline V and J ends were trimmed by 1 base and 4 bases, with 14 bases remaining between them. CDR3 in amino acids: CASSLPVGRITGELFF. CDR3 nucleotides: TGTGCCAGCAGCTTGCCCGTGGGCAGGATCACCGGGGAGCTGTTTTTT.

This chain connects TRBV7-2 to TRBJ2-7; 9 nucleotides align to TRBD2. This CDR3 region has 14 residues. Germline assignment: CDR1 SGHTA and CDR2 FQGNSA. V dropped 3 bases and J dropped 3; count of bases not matched to a gene: 3. DNA for the CDR3: TGTGCCAGCAGCTTGGTAGCGGGAGACTACGAGCAGTACTTC. Its protein is CASSLVAGDYEQYF.

This chain uses TRBV7-2 with TRBJ2-7; D possibly corresponds to TRBD2 (6 bases). The CDR3 contains 14 residues. Trimming removed 5 bases at V and 0 bases at J, with 11 bases between. Germline values: CDR1 SGHTA, CDR2 FQGNSA. The CDR3 region is CASSGGGSSYEQYF. DNA of the CDR3: TGTGCCAGCAGCGGAGGAGGGAGCTCCTACGAGCAGTACTTC.

The chain carries TRBV6-6 and TRBJ2-7, with 7 bases identical to TRBD2. After removal of 6 bases from V and 2 bases from J, the junction contained 7 bases not matched to a gene. CDR1 and CDR2 from the germline V gene are MNHNY and SVGAGI (reference sequence). This CDR3 has 14 residues. The CDR3 DNA reads as TGTGCCAGCAGCCGATTGCGGGGGACCTACGAGCAGTACTTC. Encoded protein: CASSRLRGTYEQYF.

This rearrangement joins TRBV6-6 to TRBJ1-1; D might be TRBD1 (5 bases). This CDR3 is 13 amino acids long. V was shortened by 5 bases and J by 3 bases, with 10 bases between the two germline ends. Germline V gene sequence: CDR1 MNHNY, CDR2 SVGAGI (reference sequence). CDR3 loop: CASSPRGDTEAFF. The CDR3 region has the DNA TGTGCCAGCAGTCCCCGAGGGGACACTGAAGCTTTCTTT.

The chain has TRBV2 and TRBJ1-5; maybe TRBD1 (5 bases). Germline loops: CDR1 SNHLY, CDR2 FYNNEI. The CDR3 has 14 residues. V dropped 6 bases and J dropped 0 bases, with 9 bases sitting between them. CDR3 nucleotide sequence: TGTGCCAGCAGACTGACAGATAGCAATCAGCCCCAGCATTTT. Its protein product is CASRLTDSNQPQHF.

This rearrangement joins TRBV20-1 to TRBJ1-3; TRBD1 matches 7 bases. V was pared by 3 bases and J by 0 bases, with 8 bases of the junction left unmatched. Per germline, CDR1 DFQATT and CDR2 SNEGSKA (reference sequence). CDR3 length equals 16 residues. In DNA form, the CDR3 reads TGCAGTGCTAGGGGGACAGAGCCGTACTCTGGAAACACCATATATTTT. Translation gives CSARGTEPYSGNTIYF.

This chain joins TRBV9 and TRBJ2-2, with 11 bases that match TRBD2. The CDR3 runs to 16 residues. V lost 3 bases, J lost 3 bases, and 4 bases stayed unmatched. Per the germline V gene, CDR1 is SGDLS and CDR2 is YYNGEE. This CDR3 reads CASSAPGLADTGELFF. For the CDR3, the DNA is TGTGCCAGCAGCGCGCCGGGACTAGCGGACACCGGGGAGCTGTTTTTT.

V usage is TRBV15 and J usage is TRBJ2-3; perhaps TRBD2 as D (6 bases). V shed 3 bases and J shed 5 bases, with 15 bases lying between them. The germline V gene encodes CDR1 LNHNV and CDR2 YYDKDF (reference sequence). CDR3 length equals 15 residues. The CDR3 sequence: CATSRFGEAGDTQYF. The CDR3 region has the DNA TGTGCCACCAGCAGGTTTGGGGAGGCCGGAGATACGCAGTATTTT.

This chain links TRBV7-2 with TRBJ2-7; weak D call: TRBD1 (6 bases). The CDR3 runs 14 residues. Germline V lookup: CDR1 SGHTA, CDR2 FQGNSA. Trimming shortened V by 5 bases and J by 2 bases, and 13 bases separated the two germline ends. CDR3 nucleotide sequence: TGTGCCAGCAGCCACCGACAGGCAACCTACGAGCAGTACTTC. This gives the protein CASSHRQATYEQYF.